This passage covers 25 T cell receptor beta chains from one sample sequenced in a study of blood T cell repertoires in COVID-19. Clones were sequenced by immunoSEQ multiplex PCR, and TCRdb holds only the in-frame ones, with some missing. This table holds around 57,000 clones, roughly 82% found once. The sequencing sample was made of peripheral blood. The receptors derive from a woman aged 60-75 years with acute or convalescent COVID-19.

The chain is built from TRBV28 and TRBJ2-1; TRBD1 is a possible D gene (6 bases). This CDR3 comprises 15 residues. Trimming removed 5 bases at V and 3 bases at J, with 14 bases between. Germline values: CDR1 MDHEN, CDR2 SYDVKM. In nucleotides, the CDR3 is TGTGCCAGCAGTCTTTCTGGGACACTCTACAATGAGCAGTTCTTC. Amino acids: CASSLSGTLYNEQFF.

The CDR3 DNA is TGCGCCAGCAGCTTGGACGGGGTGGGTACAGATACGCAGTATTTT. Translating it yields CASSLDGVGTDTQYF. The chain uses TRBV5-1 and TRBJ2-3; TRBD2 is a possible D gene (5 bases). Trimming cost V 0 bases and J 3 bases, with 11 bases left between them. CDR1 is SGHRS, CDR2 YFSETQ, per germline. The CDR3 spans 15 residues.

The rearrangement uses TRBV5-1 and TRBJ1-2; perhaps TRBD1 as D (5 bases). The CDR3 totals 15 residues. Trimming took off 1 base at V and 2 bases at J, with 12 bases between the two ends. Germline-derived CDR1 and CDR2 are SGHRS and YFSETQ. CDR3: CASSLQGGENYGYTF. In nucleotides, the CDR3 is TGCGCCAGCAGCTTGCAGGGCGGGGAGAACTATGGCTACACCTTC.

Only a few counts were recorded for this clone. This chain connects TRBV7-2 to TRBJ2-1; possible D gene TRBD2, 6 bases. CDR3 length: 13 residues. Germline CDR1 reads SGHTA; CDR2 reads FQGNSA. With 11 bases removed from V and 6 bases from J, the gap between germline ends came to 17 bases. CDR3 sequence: CASKEGPPNEQFF. As DNA, the CDR3 is TGTGCCTCGAAGGAGGGACCACCCAATGAGCAGTTCTTC.

The chain couples TRBV27 to TRBJ1-4; tentatively, D is TRBD1 (5 bases). The V gene lost 7 bases and the J gene lost 1 base, with 10 bases spanning the gap. Germline CDR1 and CDR2: MNHEY and SMNVEV (reference sequence). This CDR3 contains 14 residues. The CDR3 nucleotides are TGTGCCAGCACCTCAGGGTTAACTAATGAAAAACTGTTTTTT. Its translation is CASTSGLTNEKLFF. Filled out from reference TRBV27 and TRBJ1-4, the complete variable domain reads EAQVTQNPRYLITVTGKKLTVTCSQNMNHEYMSWYRQDPGLGLRQIYYSMNVEVTDKGDVPEGYKVSRKEKRNFPLILESPSPNQTSLYFCASTSGLTNEKLFFGSGTQLSVL.

V is TRBV5-4 and J is TRBJ2-3; D perhaps matches TRBD1 (6 bases). This CDR3 has 15 residues. The germline V gene encodes CDR1 SGHNT and CDR2 YYREEE (reference sequence). Trimming shortened V by 2 bases and J by 3 bases, and 13 bases separated the two germline ends. CDR3 nucleotide sequence: TGTGCCAGCAGCTTCGGAGGTAGGGGGACAGATACGCAGTATTTT. Its protein product is CASSFGGRGTDTQYF.

This chain uses TRBV7-3 with TRBJ2-2, with D perhaps TRBD1 (5 bases). CDR1 is SGHTA, CDR2 FQGTGA, per germline. The CDR3 extends over 13 amino acids. The V end was cut by 2 bases, the J end by 10 bases, with 11 bases between. The CDR3 nucleotides are TGTGCCAGCAGCTTATTGCAGGGCCTGGAGCTGTTTTTT. It codes for CASSLLQGLELFF.

The CDR3, as DNA: TGTGCCAGTAGTATCCAGGGAGAGACCCAGTACTTC. Translating it yields CASSIQGETQYF. This chain joins TRBV19 and TRBJ2-5; D may be TRBD1 (5 bases). Germline CDR1 is LNHDA and CDR2 is SQIVND (reference sequence). The CDR3 has 12 amino acids. The V end was cut by 3 bases, the J end by 4 bases, with 6 bases between.

The chain couples TRBV18 to TRBJ2-7; the D is unclear. The V gene lost 5 bases and the J gene lost 0 bases, with 8 bases spanning the gap. The CDR3 is made up of 13 amino acids. CDR1 KGHSH and CDR2 LQKENI come from the germline V gene. The CDR3 sequence: CASSYGNSYEQYF. CDR3 DNA: TGTGCCAGCTCATATGGCAACTCCTACGAGCAGTACTTC.

Here the CDR3 reads CASSPGRGNTIYF. The CDR3, as DNA: TGTGCCAGCAGCCCGGGGAGGGGAAACACCATATATTTT. The J gene is TRBJ1-3, the V gene TRBV7-3; no clear D. V was clipped by 5 bases and J by 4 bases, with 9 bases between them. The germline CDR1 and CDR2 sequences are SGHTA and FQGTGA. CDR3 length: 13 amino acids.

This clone was counted a single time. The chain uses TRBV19 and TRBJ2-1; D uncertain. CDR3 size: 15 residues. Germline CDR1 and CDR2: LNHDA and SQIVND (reference sequence). V gave up 1 base and J gave up 2 bases, with 9 bases separating them. CDR3 in amino acids: CASSIVASTYNEQFF. In DNA form, the CDR3 reads TGTGCCAGTAGTATAGTTGCGAGCACCTACAATGAGCAGTTCTTC.

The chain has TRBV5-4 and TRBJ1-2; 7 bases map to TRBD1. Germline assignment: CDR1 SGHNT and CDR2 YYREEE (reference sequence). V was clipped by 3 bases and J by 7 bases; unmatched bases: 3. The CDR3 loop spans 12 amino acids. CDR3 DNA sequence: TGTGCCAGCAGCTCCGGACAGGTTGGCTACACCTTC. This sequence encodes CASSSGQVGYTF.

The genes are TRBV5-1 and TRBJ1-1, with D possibly matching TRBD1 (6 bases). V was shortened by 4 bases and J by 4 bases, with 17 bases between the two germline ends. This CDR3 spans 15 amino acids. Germline values: CDR1 SGHRS, CDR2 YFSETQ. The CDR3 protein is CASSPDRPQGTEAFF. CDR3 nucleotide sequence: TGCGCCAGCAGCCCCGACAGGCCGCAGGGCACTGAAGCTTTCTTT.

The chain couples TRBV18 to TRBJ2-7, with 8 bases matching TRBD1. The CDR3 is made up of 14 amino acids. Germline V lookup: CDR1 KGHSH, CDR2 LQKENI. V dropped 4 bases and J dropped 4; count of bases not matched to a gene: 6. For the CDR3, the DNA is TGTGCCAGCTCACTCGACAGGGGAGATTACGAGCAGTACTTC. Translation gives CASSLDRGDYEQYF. Based on the CDR3 plus reference TRBV18 and TRBJ2-7, the full variable domain is NAGVMQNPRHLVRRRGQEARLRCSPMKGHSHVYWYRQLPEEGLKFMVYLQKENIIDESGMPKERFSAEFPKEGPSILRIQQVVRGDSAAYFCASSLDRGDYEQYFGPGTRLTVT.

The rearrangement joins TRBV4-3 to TRBJ2-2; D gene uncertain. Trimming removed 0 bases at V and 4 bases at J, with 12 bases between. Germline CDR1 and CDR2: LGHNA and YSLEER. The CDR3 extends over 16 amino acids. For the CDR3, the DNA is TGCGCCAGCAGCCAAGATTCCAGGTTACTCACCGGGGAGCTGTTTTTT. Translation: CASSQDSRLLTGELFF.

This clone was detected a few times. The chain employs TRBV6-2 or TRBV6-3 and TRBJ1-5; a weak D match, TRBD1 (6 bases). The germline CDR1 and CDR2 sequences are MNHEY and SVGEGT. Trimming took off 5 bases at V and 5 bases at J, with 25 bases between the two ends. The CDR3 has 18 amino acids. CDR3 loop: CASSTMDIYLRQDQPQHF. The DNA for the CDR3 is TGTGCCAGCAGTACCATGGACATCTACCTAAGACAGGATCAGCCCCAGCATTTT.

This sequence joins TRBV3-1 (or the pseudogene TRBV3-2) and TRBJ2-7; D gene ambiguous. Trimming removed 2 bases at V and 3 bases at J, with 17 bases between. Germline V gives CDR1 LGHDT, CDR2 YNNKEL (reference sequence). The CDR3 contains 16 residues. CDR3 DNA: TGTGCCAGCAGCCAACTCCCTGGTCGGAGTATCTACGAGCAGTACTTC. Amino acid sequence: CASSQLPGRSIYEQYF.

This chain connects TRBV7-2 to TRBJ2-3, with 10 nucleotides matching TRBD2. There are 15 residues in the CDR3. With 5 bases clipped from V and 6 bases from J, the junction kept 8 bases outside the gene matches. Germline values: CDR1 SGHTA, CDR2 FQGNSA. The chain's CDR3 is CASSPSGGVGDTQYF. The CDR3 nucleotides read TGTGCCAGCAGCCCGAGCGGGGGGGTAGGGGATACGCAGTATTTT.

The chain's CDR3 is CASSVNPAVDSPLHF. The CDR3 bases are TGTGCCAGCAGCGTAAATCCGGCGGTGGATTCACCCCTCCACTTT. The chain has TRBV9 and TRBJ1-6; D remains ambiguous. Trimming removed 1 base at V and 8 bases at J, with 13 bases between. This CDR3 region has 15 residues. Germline V lookup: CDR1 SGDLS, CDR2 YYNGEE. Drawing the rest from reference TRBV9 and TRBJ1-6, the complete variable domain is DSGVTQTPKHLITATGQRVTLRCSPRSGDLSVYWYQQSLDQGLQFLIQYYNGEERAKGNILERFSAQQFPDLHSELNLSSLELGDSALYFCASSVNPAVDSPLHFGNGTRLTVT.

The chain combines TRBV4-3 with TRBJ2-1; D is perhaps TRBD1 (6 bases). Germline CDR1 reads LGHNA; CDR2 reads YSLEER. V gave up 4 bases and J gave up 6 bases, with 19 bases separating them. CDR3 length: 16 residues. The CDR3 DNA sequence: TGCGCCAGCAGCCCTGGGACATCCGAAGGGTTCAATGAGCAGTTCTTC. It yields the protein CASSPGTSEGFNEQFF.

V and J are TRBV2 and TRBJ2-2; 9 bases line up with TRBD2. CDR3 length: 18 residues. J lost 6 bases, V lost 2 bases, and 13 bases had no gene match. The germline gives CDR1 SNHLY, CDR2 FYNNEI. The DNA of the CDR3 is TGTGCCAGCAGTGAATCTAGGGGTGGCCTAGCGGGGCCCGGGGAGCTGTTTTTT. It yields the protein CASSESRGGLAGPGELFF.

This clone appeared a single time. This chain uses TRBV6-2 or TRBV6-3 with TRBJ1-2, with TRBD1 matching over 11 bases. Germline CDR1 MNHEY, CDR2 SVGEGT. The CDR3 spans 19 residues. V shed 3 bases and J 0 bases; nucleotides not matched to a gene: 12. The CDR3 loop is CASSYLLAGTGGSNYGYTF. The CDR3 DNA reads TGTGCCAGCAGTTATTTACTAGCCGGGACAGGGGGATCTAACTATGGCTACACCTTC.

V gene TRBV2 combines with J gene TRBJ2-6; tentatively, D is TRBD2 (6 bases). Per the germline V gene, CDR1 is SNHLY and CDR2 is FYNNEI. V was shortened by 0 bases and J by 0 bases, with 15 bases between the two germline ends. This CDR3 has 19 amino acids. This chain's CDR3 is CASSEALAGSLSGANVLTF. The CDR3 bases are TGTGCCAGCAGTGAAGCGCTTGCGGGGTCACTCTCTGGGGCCAACGTCCTGACTTTC.

J is TRBJ1-1 and V is TRBV7-6; D is unresolved. The germline V gene encodes CDR1 SGHVS and CDR2 FNYEAQ. The CDR3 runs 13 residues. Trimming took 3 bases from V and 1 from J, leaving 6 bases between them. CDR3 coding DNA: TGTGCCAGCAGCTTCGGGTCGAACACTGAAGCTTTCTTT. Residues: CASSFGSNTEAFF.

The chain is built from TRBV7-9 and TRBJ1-1; a weak D match, TRBD1 (6 bases). Germline V CDR1 and CDR2: SEHNR, FQNEAQ (reference sequence). V lost 8 bases and J lost 4, with 23 bases in between. The CDR3 contains 16 residues. CDR3 protein: CASATFIITGLTEAFF. CDR3 DNA sequence: TGTGCCAGCGCAACCTTTATAATTACAGGGCTCACTGAAGCTTTCTTT.